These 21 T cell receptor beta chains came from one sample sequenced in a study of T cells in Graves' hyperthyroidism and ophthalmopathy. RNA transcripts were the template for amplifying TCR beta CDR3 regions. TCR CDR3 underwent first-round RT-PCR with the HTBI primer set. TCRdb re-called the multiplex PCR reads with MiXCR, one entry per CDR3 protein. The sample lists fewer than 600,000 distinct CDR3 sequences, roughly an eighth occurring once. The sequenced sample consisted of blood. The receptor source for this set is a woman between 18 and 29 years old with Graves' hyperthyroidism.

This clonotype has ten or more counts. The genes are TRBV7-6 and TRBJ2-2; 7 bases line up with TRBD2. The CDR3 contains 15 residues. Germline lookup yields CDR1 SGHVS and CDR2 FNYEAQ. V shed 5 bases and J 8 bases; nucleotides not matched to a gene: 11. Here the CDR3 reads CASSPTAPGRGELFF. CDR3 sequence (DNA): TGTGCCAGCAGCCCTACGGCCCCCGGGAGGGGGGAGCTGTTTTTT.

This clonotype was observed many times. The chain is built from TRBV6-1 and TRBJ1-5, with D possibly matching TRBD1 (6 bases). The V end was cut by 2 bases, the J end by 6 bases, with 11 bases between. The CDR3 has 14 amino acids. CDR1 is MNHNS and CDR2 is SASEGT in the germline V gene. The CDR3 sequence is CASSELGGSQPQHF. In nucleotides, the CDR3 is TGTGCCAGCAGTGAACTAGGGGGAAGTCAGCCCCAGCATTTT.

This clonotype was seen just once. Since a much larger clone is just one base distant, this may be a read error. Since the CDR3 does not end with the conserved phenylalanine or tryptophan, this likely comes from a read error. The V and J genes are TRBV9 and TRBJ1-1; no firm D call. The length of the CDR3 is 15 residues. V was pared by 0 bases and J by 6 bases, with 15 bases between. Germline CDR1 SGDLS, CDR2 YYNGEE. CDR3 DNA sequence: TGTGCCAGCAGCGTAGGGTACGCATCTAAGGCTGAAGCTTTCGTT. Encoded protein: CASSVGYASKAEAFV.

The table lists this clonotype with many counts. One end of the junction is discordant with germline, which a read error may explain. Written as DNA, the CDR3 is TGTGCCAGCAGCTTAACCCCAGCGGGAGAGCTCTACAGTGAGCAGTTCTTC. As protein: CASSLTPAGELYSEQFF. This chain connects TRBV7-3 to TRBJ2-1, with 8 bases that match TRBD2. Germline CDR1 SGHTA, CDR2 FQGTGA. This CDR3 spans 17 amino acids. The variable domain in full, with the rest retrieved from reference TRBV7-3 and TRBJ2-1, is GAGVSQTPSNKVTEKGKYVELRCDPISGHTALYWYRQSLGQGPEFLIYFQGTGAADDSGLPNDRFFAVRPEGSVSTLKIQRTERGDSAVYLCASSLTPAGELYSEQFFGPGTRLTVL.

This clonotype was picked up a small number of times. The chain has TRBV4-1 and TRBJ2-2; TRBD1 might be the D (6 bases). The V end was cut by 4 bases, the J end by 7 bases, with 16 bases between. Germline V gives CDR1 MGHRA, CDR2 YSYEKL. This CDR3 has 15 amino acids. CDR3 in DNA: TGCGCCAGCAGCCCCTTTCAGGGGTACAGCGGGGAGCTGTTTTTT. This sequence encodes CASSPFQGYSGELFF.

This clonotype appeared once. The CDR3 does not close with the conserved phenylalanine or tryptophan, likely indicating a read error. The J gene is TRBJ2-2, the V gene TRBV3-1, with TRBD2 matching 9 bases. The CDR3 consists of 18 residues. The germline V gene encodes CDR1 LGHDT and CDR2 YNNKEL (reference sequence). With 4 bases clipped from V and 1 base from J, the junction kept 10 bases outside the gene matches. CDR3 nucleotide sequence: TGTGCCAGCAGCCCCTCGTCCTATAGCGGGGGGAACACCGGGGAGCTGTTTGTT. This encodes CASSPSSYSGGNTGELFV.

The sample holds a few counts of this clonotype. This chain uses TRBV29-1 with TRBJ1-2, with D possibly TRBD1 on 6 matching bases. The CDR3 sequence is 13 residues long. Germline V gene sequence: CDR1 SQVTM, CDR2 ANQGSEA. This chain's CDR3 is CSHRDITNYGYTF. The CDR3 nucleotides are TGCAGTCACCGGGACATTACTAACTATGGCTACACCTTC. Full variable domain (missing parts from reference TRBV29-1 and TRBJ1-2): SAVISQKPSRDICQRGTSLTIQCQVDSQVTMMFWYRQQPGQSLTLIATANQGSEATYESGFVIDKFPISRPNLTFSTLTVSNMSPEDSSIYLCSHRDITNYGYTFGSGTRLTVV.

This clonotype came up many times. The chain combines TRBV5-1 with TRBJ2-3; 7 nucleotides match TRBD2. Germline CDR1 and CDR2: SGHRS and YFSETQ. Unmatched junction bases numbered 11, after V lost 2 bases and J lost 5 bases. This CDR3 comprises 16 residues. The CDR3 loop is CASSLAVGGRRDTQYF. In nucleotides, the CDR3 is TGCGCCAGCAGCTTAGCTGTGGGAGGGCGGAGAGATACGCAGTATTTT. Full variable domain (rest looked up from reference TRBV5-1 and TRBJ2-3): KAGVTQTPRYLIKTRGQQVTLSCSPISGHRSVSWYQQTPGQGLQFLFEYFSETQRNKGNFPGRFSGRQFSNSRSEMNVSTLELGDSALYLCASSLAVGGRRDTQYFGPGTRLTVL.

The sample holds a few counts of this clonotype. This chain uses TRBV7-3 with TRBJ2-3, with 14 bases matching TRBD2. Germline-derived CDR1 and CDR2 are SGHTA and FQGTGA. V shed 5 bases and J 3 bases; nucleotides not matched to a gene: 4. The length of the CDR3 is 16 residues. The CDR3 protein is CASSKGLAGDTDTQYF. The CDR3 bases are TGTGCCAGCAGCAAGGGACTAGCGGGAGATACAGATACGCAGTATTTT.

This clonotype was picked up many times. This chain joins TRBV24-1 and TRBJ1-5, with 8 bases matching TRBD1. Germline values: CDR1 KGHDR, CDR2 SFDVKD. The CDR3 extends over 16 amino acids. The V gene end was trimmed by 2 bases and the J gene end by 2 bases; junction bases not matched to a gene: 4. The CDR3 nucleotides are TGTGCCACCAGTGATTCCGACAGGGGCGGCAATCAGCCCCAGCATTTT. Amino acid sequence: CATSDSDRGGNQPQHF.

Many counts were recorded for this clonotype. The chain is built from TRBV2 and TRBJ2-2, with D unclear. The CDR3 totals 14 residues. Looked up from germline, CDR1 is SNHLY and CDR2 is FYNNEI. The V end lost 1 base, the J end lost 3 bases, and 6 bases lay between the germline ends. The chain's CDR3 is CASSEVRDTGELFF. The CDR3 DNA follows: TGTGCCAGCAGTGAAGTAAGAGACACCGGGGAGCTGTTTTTT.

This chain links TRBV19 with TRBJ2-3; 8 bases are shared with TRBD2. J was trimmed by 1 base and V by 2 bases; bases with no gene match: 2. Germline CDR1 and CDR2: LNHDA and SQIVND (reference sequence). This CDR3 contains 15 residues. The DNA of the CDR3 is TGTGCCAGTAGTATATTGACTAGCGGCACAGATACGCAGTATTTT. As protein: CASSILTSGTDTQYF.

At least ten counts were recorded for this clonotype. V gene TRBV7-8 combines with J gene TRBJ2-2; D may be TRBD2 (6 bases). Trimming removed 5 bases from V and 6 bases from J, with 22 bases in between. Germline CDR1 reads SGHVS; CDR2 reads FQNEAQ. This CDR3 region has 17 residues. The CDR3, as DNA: TGTGCCAGCAGCCCCCGCCCGTCACTAGCTGGCGCCGGGGAGCTGTTTTTT. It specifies CASSPRPSLAGAGELFF.

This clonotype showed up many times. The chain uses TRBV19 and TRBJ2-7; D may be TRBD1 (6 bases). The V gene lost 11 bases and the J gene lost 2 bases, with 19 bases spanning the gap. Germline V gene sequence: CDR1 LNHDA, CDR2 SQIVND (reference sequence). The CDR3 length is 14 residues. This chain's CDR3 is CAPPPPGDPYEQYV. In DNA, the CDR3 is TGTGCCCCACCCCCACCAGGGGACCCCTACGAGCAGTACGTC.

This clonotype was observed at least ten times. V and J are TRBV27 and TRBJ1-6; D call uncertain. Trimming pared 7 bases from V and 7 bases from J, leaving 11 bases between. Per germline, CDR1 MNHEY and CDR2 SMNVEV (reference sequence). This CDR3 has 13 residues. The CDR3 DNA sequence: TGTGCCAGCACCGACATCAACAATTCACCCCTCCACTTT. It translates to CASTDINNSPLHF.

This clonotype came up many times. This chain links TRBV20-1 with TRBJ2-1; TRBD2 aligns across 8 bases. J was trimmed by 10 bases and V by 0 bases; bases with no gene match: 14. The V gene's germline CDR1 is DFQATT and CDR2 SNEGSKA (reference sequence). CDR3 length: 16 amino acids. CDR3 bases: TGCAGTGCTAGAGATGAGGATAGCGGGACTAATTTGGAGCAGTTCTTC. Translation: CSARDEDSGTNLEQFF.

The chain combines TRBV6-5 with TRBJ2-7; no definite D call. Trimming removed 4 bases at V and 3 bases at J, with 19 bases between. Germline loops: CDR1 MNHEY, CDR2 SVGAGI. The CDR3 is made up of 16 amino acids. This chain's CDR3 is CASSLYPPGPLYEQYV. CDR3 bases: TGTGCCAGCAGTTTATATCCCCCGGGTCCCCTCTACGAGCAGTACGTC.

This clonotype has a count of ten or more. In DNA, the CDR3 is TGTGCCAGCAGCCGCGGGTTCTATGGCTACACCTTC. This codes for CASSRGFYGYTF. The V call is TRBV27, the J call TRBJ1-2; no clear D. Per the germline V gene, CDR1 is MNHEY and CDR2 is SMNVEV (reference sequence). This CDR3 has 12 residues. The germline V and J ends were trimmed by 6 bases and 4 bases, with 9 bases remaining between them.

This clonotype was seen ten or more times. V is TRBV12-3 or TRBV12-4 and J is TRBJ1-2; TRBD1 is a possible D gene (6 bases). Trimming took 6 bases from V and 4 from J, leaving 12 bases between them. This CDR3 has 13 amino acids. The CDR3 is CASSGDRSYGYTF. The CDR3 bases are TGTGCCAGCAGCGGCGACAGGTCCTATGGCTACACCTTC.

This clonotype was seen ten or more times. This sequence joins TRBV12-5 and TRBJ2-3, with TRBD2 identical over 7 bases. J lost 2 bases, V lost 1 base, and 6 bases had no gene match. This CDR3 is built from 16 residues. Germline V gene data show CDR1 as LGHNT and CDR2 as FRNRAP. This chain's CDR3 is CASGLASSGYTDTQYF. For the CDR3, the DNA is TGTGCTAGTGGTTTGGCCTCTAGCGGATACACAGATACGCAGTATTTT.

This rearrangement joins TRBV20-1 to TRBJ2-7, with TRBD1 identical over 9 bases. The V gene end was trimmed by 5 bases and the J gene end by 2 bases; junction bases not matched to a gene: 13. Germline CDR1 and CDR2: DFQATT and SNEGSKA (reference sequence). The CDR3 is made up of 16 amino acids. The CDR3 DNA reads TGCAGTGCTTCTGGTCCCCCGGGACAGGGAGCCTACGAGCAGTACTTC. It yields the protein CSASGPPGQGAYEQYF.